The text below deals with one T cell receptor beta chain. The antigen is undetermined. Per TCR library, approximately 3.5 ug of total RNA was used. TCRdb reprocessed the 5' RACE reads and stores each CDR3 protein as one record, lacking DNA. The table lists about 160,000 distinct CDR3 sequences. These data are taken from a study of monozygotic twins with inflammatory bowel disease. The CDR3 runs to 13 residues. Germline CDR1 is SGHNT and CDR2 is YYREEE (reference sequence). General study points: Especially with disease activity, IBD patients had fewer clonotypes in common with others than healthy twins did. Twins with IBD were found to have lower TCRbeta diversity (inverse Simpson) than healthy co-twins. The data did not back a single strong IBD-associated clonotype or signal.

The TCR sequence derives from a human donor with ulcerative colitis or Crohn's disease, or a healthy co-twin of an affected twin (not recorded which). The genes are TRBV5-4 and TRBJ2-1; the D gene TCRdb calls, TRBD2, cannot be checked with no DNA. Sequenced input: blood. The CDR3 here is CASSSAGGVEQFF.